This T cell receptor (beta chain) is from a study of T cell responses to AZD1222 COVID-19 vaccine (dated by TCRdb to the early 2020s). In the study overall: TCR sequencing covered more than 230 trial participants: around 210 given two doses of AZD1222 and 26 given two doses of MenACWY control vaccine. Trial participants were enrolled by age into 18-55, 56-69 and 70-plus year subgroups, with roughly 160, 29 and 62 TCR-sequenced participants respectively.

Here is what the overall study found, with its caveats: In the small 56-69-year group, the increase in depth fell short of significance, most likely because of low power. Participants were mostly white British, with more females than males. The authors suggested clonal diversity may have been underestimated. Conclusions about previously exposed vaccinees are limited because only six or seven AZD1222 recipients were SARS-CoV-2 seropositive at baseline. The vaccine-associated CD4 TCRs covered the entire spike protein, and the dominant responses fell in regions 160-218 and 743-854. Nearly half of unique spike-specific TCRs reportedly recognized epitopes outside regions mutated in the B.1.351 and B.1.1.7 variants. A significant rise in spike-specific TCR breadth and depth was observed after two AZD1222 doses relative to day 0 and relative to MenACWY recipients. Because no day 14 peak-response samples were available, repertoires were characterized only after the peak T cell response.

The CDR3 regions of human TCRbeta chains were analyzed by immunosequencing. Processing in the source paper ran as follows. TCRs in the repertoires were compared against a reference library of SARS-CoV-2-specific TCRs that had been generated with the MIRA antigen-specificity platform. Breadth was defined as the fraction of unique TCRs that were SARS-CoV-2-associated, and depth was defined as the fraction of total T cells that were SARS-CoV-2-associated. Using the MIRA data, each spike-specific TCR was assigned both to the spike region to which the TCR was reactive and to a CD4 or CD8 class. Log10-transformed breadth and depth values were compared by one-way ANOVA with Sidak's multiple comparisons tests. The clones in this table, taken by TCRdb from immuneACCESS, are in-frame only. Not every clone is retained; where verified, under half of the shortfall comes from an unresolved V gene, and the cause of the rest is unknown. The DNA gave D and trimming, while V, J and clone size come from that table. The sample table records approximately 120,000 clones; roughly 91% of these occur just once. About 4.3% of the sample is in the top ten clones.

The sample's time point label, decoded: baseline before first vaccination. Reading the label with the study, this specimen's treatment or condition is: meningococcal conjugate vaccine given as trial control. The vaccinee samples were drawn from two UK trials, COV001 and COV002, one of which was a single-blind randomized controlled phase 2/3 trial testing AZD1222 (ChAdOx1 nCoV-19) in healthy adults. Trial participant PBMC samples were collected at day 0 and day 28 after the second dose for TCRbeta chain sequencing. Concerning this clone: What this receptor recognizes is not known. Per-base quality was not reported, and no clone a single base away is much larger than it.

Per the germline V gene, SGHRS is the CDR1 and YFSETQ is the CDR2. The V and J ends are trimmed by 4 bases and 3 bases, leaving 7 bases between them. Reading from cysteine to phenylalanine, the CDR3 counts 13 amino acids. Kept here is only the CDR3 DNA, which spans 39 bases and is read in frame from base 1. The chain joins TRBV5-1 to TRBJ1-4; no D segment can be confidently identified. The starting material was peripheral blood, obtained on day 0 of MenACWY control vaccination. The TCR sequence derives from an adult in good health. The CDR3 protein sequence reads: CASSEAANEKLFF. In nucleotides, the sequence is TGCGCCAGCAGCGAGGCGGCTAATGAAAAACTGTTTTTT.